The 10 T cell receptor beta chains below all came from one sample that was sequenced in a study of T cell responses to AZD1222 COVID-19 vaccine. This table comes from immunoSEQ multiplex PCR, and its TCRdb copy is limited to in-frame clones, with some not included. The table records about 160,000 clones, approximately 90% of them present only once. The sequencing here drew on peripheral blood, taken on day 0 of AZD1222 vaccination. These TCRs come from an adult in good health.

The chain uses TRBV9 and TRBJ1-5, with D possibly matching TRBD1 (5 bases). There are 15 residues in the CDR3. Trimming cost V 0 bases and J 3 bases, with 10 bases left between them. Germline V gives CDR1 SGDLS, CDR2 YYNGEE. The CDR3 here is CASSVEDSYNQPQHF. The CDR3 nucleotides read TGTGCCAGCAGCGTAGAAGACAGCTACAATCAGCCCCAGCATTTT.

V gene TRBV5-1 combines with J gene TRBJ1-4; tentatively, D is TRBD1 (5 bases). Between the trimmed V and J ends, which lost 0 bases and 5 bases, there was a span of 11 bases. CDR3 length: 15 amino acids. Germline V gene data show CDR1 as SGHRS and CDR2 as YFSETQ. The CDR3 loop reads CASSLASTANEKLFF. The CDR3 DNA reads TGCGCCAGCAGCTTGGCTTCGACAGCCAATGAAAAACTGTTTTTT.

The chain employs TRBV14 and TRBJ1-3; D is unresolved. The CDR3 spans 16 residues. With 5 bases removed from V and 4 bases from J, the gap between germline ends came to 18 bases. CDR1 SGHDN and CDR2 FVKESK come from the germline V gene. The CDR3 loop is CASSSQPGLAGNTIYF. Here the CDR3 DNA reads TGTGCCAGCAGCTCGCAGCCGGGCCTTGCGGGAAACACCATATATTTT. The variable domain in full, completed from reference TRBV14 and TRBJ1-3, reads EAGVTQFPSHSVIEKGQTVTLRCDPISGHDNLYWYRRVMGKEIKFLLHFVKESKQDESGMPNNRFLAERTGGTYSTLKVQPAELEDSGVYFCASSSQPGLAGNTIYFGEGSWLTVV.

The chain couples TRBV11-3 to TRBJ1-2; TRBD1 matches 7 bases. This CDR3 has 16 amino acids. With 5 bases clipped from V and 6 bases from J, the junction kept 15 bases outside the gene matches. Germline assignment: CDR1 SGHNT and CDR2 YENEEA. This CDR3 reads CASSPRGGHSRDGYTF. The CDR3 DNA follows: TGTGCCAGCAGCCCCAGGGGGGGCCACTCTAGAGATGGCTACACCTTC.

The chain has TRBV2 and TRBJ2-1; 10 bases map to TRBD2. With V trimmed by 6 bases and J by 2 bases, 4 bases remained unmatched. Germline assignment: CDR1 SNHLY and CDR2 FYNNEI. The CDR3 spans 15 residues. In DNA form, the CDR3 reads TGTGCCAGCAGCCCGCTAGCGGGGGCCTACAATGAGCAGTTCTTC. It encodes CASSPLAGAYNEQFF.

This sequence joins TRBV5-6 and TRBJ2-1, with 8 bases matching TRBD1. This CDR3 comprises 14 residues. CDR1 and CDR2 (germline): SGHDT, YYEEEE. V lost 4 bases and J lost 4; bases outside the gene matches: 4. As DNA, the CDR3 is TGTGCCAGCAGCCAGGGGGCAAGGTACAATGAGCAGTTCTTC. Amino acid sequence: CASSQGARYNEQFF.

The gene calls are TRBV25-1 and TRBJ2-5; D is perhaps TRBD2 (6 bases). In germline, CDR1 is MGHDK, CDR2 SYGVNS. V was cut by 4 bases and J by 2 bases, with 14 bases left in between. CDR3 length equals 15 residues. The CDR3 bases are TGTGCCAGCAGTGCCGGAGGGACCTCACAAGAGACCCAGTACTTC. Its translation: CASSAGGTSQETQYF.

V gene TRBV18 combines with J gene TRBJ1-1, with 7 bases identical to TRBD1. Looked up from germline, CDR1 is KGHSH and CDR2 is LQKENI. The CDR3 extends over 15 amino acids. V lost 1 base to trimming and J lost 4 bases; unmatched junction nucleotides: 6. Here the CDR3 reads CASSPRTGARTEAFF. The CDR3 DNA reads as TGTGCCAGCTCACCACGAACAGGGGCCCGCACTGAAGCTTTCTTT.

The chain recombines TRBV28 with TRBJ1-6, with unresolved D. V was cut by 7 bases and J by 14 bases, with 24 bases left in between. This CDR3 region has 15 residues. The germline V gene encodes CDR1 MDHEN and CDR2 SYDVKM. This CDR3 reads CASIPHGSDSSALHF. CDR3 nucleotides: TGTGCCAGCATCCCGCATGGGTCCGATAGTTCGGCCCTCCACTTT.

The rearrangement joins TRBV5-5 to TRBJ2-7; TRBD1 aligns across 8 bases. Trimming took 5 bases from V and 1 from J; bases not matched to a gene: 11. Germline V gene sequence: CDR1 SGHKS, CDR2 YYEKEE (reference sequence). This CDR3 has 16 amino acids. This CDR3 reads CASRSGDRGLSYEQYF. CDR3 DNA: TGTGCCAGCAGATCGGGAGACAGGGGCCTTTCCTACGAGCAGTACTTC.